These T cell receptor beta chains were read from a single sample in a study of CD8 T cells in ankylosing spondylitis. TCRdb used MiXCR to reprocess the 5' RACE reads, holding one entry per CDR3 protein. The sample carries about 30,000 distinct CDR3 sequences, 5% to 5.5% recorded once. The specimen sequenced was blood, either unsorted or a sorted T cell fraction (not recorded which). The receptors originated from a female donor with ankylosing spondylitis or in good health (not recorded which). The conserved cysteine and the conserved F or W are not part of the CDR3 here.

J | V | CDR3
TRBJ1-1 | TRBV9 | ASSVASTRQNTEAF
TRBJ1-5 | TRBV9 | ASSRTGNSNQPQH
TRBJ1-2 | TRBV9 | ASSVRTADGYT
TRBJ2-7 | TRBV9 | ASSPGQLSSYEQY
TRBJ2-1 | TRBV9 | ASSADLVANEQF
TRBJ2-6 | TRBV9 | ASSVEGASRFSGANVLT
TRBJ2-7 | TRBV9 | ASSVVPSTYEQY
TRBJ2-5 | TRBV9 | ASSPSGGTRETQY
TRBJ2-3 | TRBV9 | ASSPDRATTDTQY
TRBJ2-3 | TRBV9 | ASSVAVGEGDTQY
TRBJ1-2 | TRBV9 | ASSPDRDAYGYT
TRBJ2-3 | TRBV9 | ASSGVAGVTDTQY
TRBJ2-3 | TRBV9 | ASSVGVGPSTDTQY
TRBJ1-1 | TRBV9 | ASSQTGAPTEAF
TRBJ1-1 | TRBV9 | ASSVGGIMNTEAF
TRBJ2-3 | TRBV9 | ASSVATGGGRADTQY
TRBJ1-2 | TRBV9 | ASSPQSTYGYT
TRBJ1-4 | TRBV9 | ASSSKGWRDEKLF
TRBJ2-1 | TRBV9 | ASSVDSGIRSYNEQF
TRBJ2-3 | TRBV9 | ASSVEADTQY
TRBJ2-2 | TRBV9 | ASSSGTGNFYGELF
TRBJ2-6 | TRBV9 | ASSKRGSGANVLT
TRBJ2-1 | TRBV9 | ASSVGDLGFEQF
TRBJ2-3 | TRBV9 | ASTATGSSTDTQY
TRBJ2-6 | TRBV9 | ASSTGGGANVLT
TRBJ1-3 | TRBV9 | ASSTGGSSGNTIY
TRBJ1-1 | TRBV9 | ASSVETGGTEAF
TRBJ2-1 | TRBV9 | ASSVAPTTGGNEQF
TRBJ2-3 | TRBV9 | ASSVDYSGTDTQY
TRBJ1-5 | TRBV9 | ASSATGSGNQPQH
TRBJ1-1 | TRBV9 | ASSARDEGGIGAF
TRBJ2-1 | TRBV9 | ASSFRGSSSYNEQF
TRBJ1-6 | TRBV9 | ASSATGGYNSPLH
TRBJ1-1 | TRBV9 | ASSTNPGGATEAF
TRBJ1-3 | TRBV9 | ASSLGDTIY
TRBJ1-2 | TRBV9 | ASSVKGGGYT
TRBJ2-1 | TRBV9 | ASSVTGGRDNNEQF